Described below is a single T cell receptor (beta chain) sequence and its context. The repertoire was sequenced with immunoSEQ multiplex PCR; TCRdb's copy has only in-frame clones and lacks some. The sample has over 80,000 clones, roughly nine tenths seen once. These data come from a study of blood T cell repertoires in COVID-19. Germline-derived CDR1 and CDR2 are MNHEY and SVGAGI. The CDR3 spans 15 residues. V lost 6 bases, J lost 4 bases, and 8 bases stayed unmatched. The source material was peripheral blood. The V gene is TRBV6-5, the J gene TRBJ1-1, with 10 bases identical to TRBD1. This TCR came from a man aged 50 to 60 with acute or convalescent COVID-19. CDR3 nucleotides: TGTGCCAGCAGCCAAAGGACAGGGGGTGTCACTGAAGCTTTCTTT. It yields the protein CASSQRTGGVTEAFF.